This is a list of T cell receptor beta chains from one sample in a study of CD8 T cells in ankylosing spondylitis. TCRdb redid the calling of the 5' RACE reads with MiXCR, one entry per CDR3 protein. Of 200,000 to 250,000 distinct CDR3 sequences listed, approximately 10% are singletons. The specimen was blood, either unsorted or a sorted T cell fraction (not recorded which). The receptors originated from a male donor with ankylosing spondylitis or in good health (not recorded which). The CDR3 runs from the conserved cysteine through the conserved F or W. Each record gives: clone size, J gene, D gene, CDR3 length, V gene, CDR3 protein, CDR3 DNA. A D gene is named only where the DNA matches it firmly. A row's size may be missing; if present it is once, few, many or a size class.

few TRBJ2-7 - 17 TRBV15 CATSRDLGGSTSYEQYF TGTGCCACCAGCAGAGATCTAGGGGGGTCGACCTCCTACGAGCAGTACTTC
many TRBJ2-7 TRBD1 12 TRBV29-1 CSVTGGTYEQYF TGCAGCGTCACAGGGGGCACCTACGAGCAGTACTTC
few TRBJ2-3 - 14 TRBV27 CASTSPGRTDTQYF TGTGCCAGCACCTCCCCCGGACGCACAGATACGCAGTATTTT
many TRBJ2-1 - 11 TRBV10-3 CAISYDNEQFF TGTGCCATCTCGTACGACAATGAGCAGTTCTTC
- TRBJ1-2 - 15 TRBV6-2/TRBV6-3 CASTPRAAIVYGYTF TGTGCCAGCACCCCAAGGGCAGCAATCGTCTATGGCTACACCTTC
many TRBJ2-4 TRBD1 12 TRBV6-2/TRBV6-3 CAPQDRGDIQYF TGTGCCCCGCAGGACAGGGGGGACATTCAGTACTTC
many TRBJ2-3 - 14 TRBV5-1 CASSLGQVGDTQYF TGCGCCAGCAGCTTGGGACAGGTTGGAGATACGCAGTATTTT
many TRBJ2-1 - 16 TRBV20-1 CSARDPASAVYNEQFF TGCAGTGCTAGAGATCCCGCTAGCGCCGTCTACAATGAGCAGTTCTTC
- TRBJ1-3 - 13 TRBV18 CASSPDSWNTIYF TGTGCCAGCTCACCTGATTCCTGGAACACCATATATTTT
few TRBJ2-3 - 12 TRBV7-2 CASSPVGSTQYF TGTGCCAGCAGCCCAGTTGGGAGTACGCAGTATTTT
many TRBJ1-1 - 14 TRBV7-9 CASSAKMVGTEAFF TGTGCCAGCAGCGCCAAAATGGTGGGCACTGAAGCTTTCTTT
- TRBJ1-2 - 14 TRBV6-1 CASTRLVRSYGYTF TGTGCCAGCACCAGACTCGTTCGCAGCTATGGCTACACCTTC
many TRBJ2-7 TRBD1 14 TRBV3-1 CASSPTGSSYEQYF TGTGCCAGCAGCCCGACAGGGAGCTCCTACGAGCAGTACTTC
many TRBJ2-3 TRBD2 18 TRBV20-1 CSARDSGAGGIPADTQYF TGCAGTGCTAGAGATTCGGGAGCGGGGGGAATCCCGGCAGATACGCAGTATTTT
few TRBJ2-3 - 13 TRBV4-2 CASSQEATDTQYF TGTGCCAGCAGCCAAGAGGCGACGGATACGCAGTATTTT
- TRBJ2-5 - 14 TRBV10-3 CAISESTPSGTQYF TGTGCCATCAGTGAGTCCACACCATCGGGGACCCAGTACTTC
many TRBJ2-1 TRBD2 15 TRBV9 CASSVPSGVVNEQFF TGTGCCAGCAGCGTACCTAGCGGGGTGGTGAATGAGCAGTTCTTC
many TRBJ1-2 - 17 TRBV21-1 CASSTSKGTRKEDGYTF TGTGCCAGCAGCACTTCTAAAGGGACAAGGAAGGAGGATGGCTACACCTTC
many TRBJ1-1 - 15 TRBV4-1 CASSQGDGGHTEAFF TGCGCCAGCAGCCAAGGGGATGGAGGGCACACTGAAGCTTTCTTT
many TRBJ2-2 TRBD1 16 TRBV4-1 CASSHPSGQGPGELFF TGCGCCAGCAGCCACCCCTCGGGACAGGGGCCCGGGGAGCTGTTTTTT
many TRBJ2-1 - 12 TRBV20-1 CSAPQQGDEQFF TGCAGTGCTCCTCAACAGGGTGATGAGCAGTTCTTC
many TRBJ2-2 - 16 TRBV4-1 CASSQDPGPGTGELFF TGCGCCAGCAGCCAAGATCCCGGACCAGGCACCGGGGAGCTGTTTTTT